This TCR beta chain was sequenced in a study of regulatory dendritic cells for organ transplantation. TCRdb keeps only in-frame clones here, not all; method: immunoSEQ multiplex PCR. The sample contains tens of thousands of clones, around two thirds of which appear only once. Concerning this clone itself: Its antigen remains unidentified.

FACS sorted CD4+ or CD8+ T cells into CD45RA+ naive and CD45RO+ memory. Germline V gene data show CDR1 as LGHNA and CDR2 as YNFKEQ. V gave up 1 base and J gave up 9 bases, with 13 bases separating them. This CDR3 contains 15 residues. Study observations and caveats: The most alloreactive TCR clonotypes were found in resting memory CD8+ cells. Regulatory dendritic cells appeared to expand memory CD8+ clones less than mature ones. Naive CD4+ and CD8+ repertoires were highly diverse; memory CD8+ was most oligoclonal.

V and J are TRBV4-2 and TRBJ1-6; D is perhaps TRBD1 (6 bases). Sequences were obtained from memory CD4+ T cells from blood. Subset given: CD45RO+ memory T cells. This clonotype originated in a human donor in good health. The CDR3 protein is CASSQAHRAGSPLHF. In nucleotides, the CDR3 is TGTGCCAGCAGCCAAGCACACAGGGCAGGTTCACCCCTCCACTTT.